The clone carrying this T cell receptor (beta chain) has only a few counts. Antigen unknown. A much larger clone differs from this one at a single base, so this may be a read error. Researchers barred patients who had uncontrolled infection, other autoimmune disease, pregnancy or lactation. Orbital computed tomography and thyroid ultrasound, together with serum TRAb and thyroxine and clinical symptoms, were used for diagnoses. The CDR3 is 14 residues long. Germline trimming cut 0 bases from V and 5 bases from J; bases unmatched to any gene: 6. Germline loops: CDR1 DFQATT, CDR2 SNEGSKA (reference sequence). This sample is part of a study of T cells in Graves' hyperthyroidism and ophthalmopathy. Amplified TCR beta CDR3 regions came from RNA transcripts. In the first-round RT-PCR of the TCR CDR3, the HTBI primer set was used. TCRdb called the multiplex PCR reads again in MiXCR, with one record for every CDR3 protein. The sample carries some 490,000 distinct CDR3 sequences, around 16% recorded once.

Study-level findings and limits: The model's output predicted ophthalmopathy at a median of roughly 6.9 months prior to onset. Most clonotypes expanded in thyroid above 0.001 were likewise present in blood.

The sample taken for sequencing was blood. The TCR originated in a woman younger than 45 with Graves' ophthalmopathy. V usage is TRBV20-1 and J usage is TRBJ1-1; TRBD1 aligns across 7 bases. The CDR3 protein is CSARETGRGTEAFF. The CDR3 coding sequence is TGCAGTGCTAGAGAGACAGGGAGGGGGACTGAAGCTTTCTTT.